What follows are 23 T cell receptor beta chains derived from one specimen sequenced in a study of blood T cell repertoires in COVID-19. TCRdb's copy holds only in-frame clones and misses some; the assay was immunoSEQ multiplex PCR. The table includes nearly 200,000 clones, around four fifths detected once. Sequenced sample: peripheral blood. These receptors were obtained from a man aged 55 to 70 with COVID-19, enrolled during active disease.

The chain uses TRBV7-9 and TRBJ1-2; a possible D gene is TRBD1 (5 bases). Trimming shortened V by 1 base and J by 3 bases, and 9 bases separated the two germline ends. Germline V lookup: CDR1 SEHNR, CDR2 FQNEAQ (reference sequence). The CDR3 totals 14 residues. The CDR3 is CASSLVGRDYGYTF. The CDR3 DNA follows: TGTGCCAGCAGCTTAGTGGGCAGGGACTATGGCTACACCTTC.

The V call is TRBV3-1 (or the pseudogene TRBV3-2), the J call TRBJ2-5, with D possibly TRBD2 on 6 matching bases. Trimming took off 7 bases at V and 5 bases at J, with 20 bases between the two ends. Germline loops: CDR1 LGHDT, CDR2 YNNKEL (reference sequence). The CDR3 length is 15 residues. The DNA of the CDR3 is TGTGCCAGCATTCCCAGGAGGGGCAGGGCGGAGACCCAGTACTTC. It is translated as CASIPRRGRAETQYF.

This chain joins TRBV7-3 and TRBJ1-2, with 7 nucleotides matching TRBD1. The germline gives CDR1 SGHTA, CDR2 FQGTGA. This CDR3 has 14 residues. Unmatched junction bases numbered 5, after V lost 2 bases and J lost 5 bases. CDR3 protein: CASSLDPTGYGYTF. For the CDR3, the DNA is TGTGCCAGCAGCTTAGATCCGACAGGGTATGGCTACACCTTC.

The chain has TRBV9 and TRBJ1-5, with unresolved D. The V end was cut by 0 bases, the J end by 4 bases, with 8 bases between. Germline V gene data show CDR1 as SGDLS and CDR2 as YYNGEE. This CDR3 region has 14 residues. The CDR3 DNA reads TGTGCCAGCAGCGTAGGGCAGGCAAATCAGCCCCAGCATTTT. Residues: CASSVGQANQPQHF.

Notes on this clone: The sample contains more than one DNA sequence encoding this CDR3. The rearrangement joins TRBV28 to TRBJ2-1; a possible D gene is TRBD2 (5 bases). CDR1 is MDHEN and CDR2 is SYDVKM in the germline V gene. V lost 8 bases, J lost 0 bases, and 8 bases lay in between. CDR3 length: 13 residues. CDR3 coding DNA: TGTGCCAGCCGGGGAAGCTCCTACAATGAGCAGTTCTTC. It is translated as CASRGSSYNEQFF. Full variable domain (rest looked up from reference TRBV28 and TRBJ2-1): DVKVTQSSRYLVKRTGEKVFLECVQDMDHENMFWYRQDPGLGLRLIYFSYDVKMKEKGDIPEGYSVSREKKERFSLILESASTNQTSMYLCASRGSSYNEQFFGPGTRLTVL.

This clone appeared once. The CDR3: CASSAGRARSDTQYF. In DNA form, the CDR3 reads TGTGCCAGCAGCGCGGGGAGGGCCCGATCAGATACGCAGTATTTT. The V and J genes are TRBV7-6 and TRBJ2-3; 7 bases fit TRBD2. The CDR3 is 15 residues long. Germline CDR1 and CDR2: SGHVS and FNYEAQ. The V segment lost 5 bases and the J segment 4 bases; nucleotides outside the gene matches: 9.

V and J are TRBV2 and TRBJ2-1; D perhaps matches TRBD2 (5 bases). The germline V gene has CDR1 SNHLY and CDR2 FYNNEI. The CDR3 spans 14 residues. V was shortened by 6 bases and J by 9 bases, with 18 bases between the two germline ends. The DNA of the CDR3 is TGTGCCAGCAGAGCCCTAGCCGATTATAGTGAGCAGTTCTTC. Translated, it gives CASRALADYSEQFF.

The V and J genes are TRBV5-1 and TRBJ1-2; maybe TRBD1 (6 bases). The CDR3 totals 16 residues. The germline gives CDR1 SGHRS, CDR2 YFSETQ. V was clipped by 0 bases and J by 6 bases, with 18 bases between them. For the CDR3, the DNA is TGCGCCAGCAGCTTGGCCCGGACAGCTCTCTTGAATGGCTACACCTTC. This encodes CASSLARTALLNGYTF.

The gene calls are TRBV27 and TRBJ2-3; TRBD2 matches at 10 bases. Trimming took 2 bases from V and 4 from J; bases not matched to a gene: 3. Germline values: CDR1 MNHEY, CDR2 SMNVEV (reference sequence). The CDR3 extends over 15 amino acids. CDR3: CASSLDLAGADTQYF. CDR3 sequence (DNA): TGTGCCAGCAGTTTAGATCTAGCGGGAGCAGATACGCAGTATTTT.

The rearrangement uses TRBV28 and TRBJ1-1, with D possibly matching TRBD1 (6 bases). V was cut by 7 bases and J by 3 bases, with 18 bases left in between. Germline V CDR1 and CDR2: MDHEN, SYDVKM. The CDR3 extends over 15 amino acids. The CDR3 loop reads CASIGPGVSHTEAFF. The CDR3 nucleotides read TGTGCCAGCATCGGGCCAGGGGTGTCGCACACTGAAGCTTTCTTT.

This clone was seen a single time. V and J are TRBV6-1 and TRBJ1-5, with D unclear. The CDR3 extends over 16 amino acids. V was shortened by 4 bases and J by 2 bases, with 15 bases between the two germline ends. Germline-derived CDR1 and CDR2 are MNHNS and SASEGT. This chain's CDR3 is CASSGGPPPGNQPQHF. CDR3 in DNA: TGTGCCAGCAGTGGAGGGCCACCCCCTGGCAATCAGCCCCAGCATTTT.

This clone was counted a single time. The chain joins TRBV6-6 to TRBJ1-1; 7 bases map to TRBD1. V shed 2 bases, J shed 1 base, and the junction held 7 bases outside the gene matches. Germline CDR1 reads MNHNY; CDR2 reads SVGAGI (reference sequence). The CDR3 loop spans 16 amino acids. In DNA form, the CDR3 reads TGTGCCAGCAGTTACCCGGGACAGTGGGGGAACACTGAAGCTTTCTTT. Translated: CASSYPGQWGNTEAFF.

The V call is TRBV7-2, the J call TRBJ2-5; the match to TRBD1 covers 8 bases. CDR3 length: 14 amino acids. Trimming took 4 bases from V and 5 from J; bases not matched to a gene: 6. Germline V CDR1 and CDR2: SGHTA, FQGNSA. The CDR3 protein is CASSSTGDRETQYF. The CDR3 nucleotides are TGTGCCAGCAGCTCGACAGGGGACCGGGAGACCCAGTACTTC.

V and J are TRBV9 and TRBJ1-2, with 11 bases fitting TRBD1. V shed 7 bases and J 4 bases; nucleotides not matched to a gene: 21. Germline CDR1 reads SGDLS; CDR2 reads YYNGEE. CDR3 length: 19 residues. The DNA of the CDR3 is TGTGCCAGCGACAAAAGGGACAGGGGGAGGTTCGTTAATTTCTATGGCTACACCTTC. Its protein product is CASDKRDRGRFVNFYGYTF.

This clone was observed a handful of times. V is TRBV5-1 and J is TRBJ2-7; the D gene is possibly TRBD1 (5 bases). Trimming removed 4 bases from V and 2 bases from J, with 16 bases in between. The CDR3 loop spans 15 amino acids. The germline V gene has CDR1 SGHRS and CDR2 YFSETQ. CDR3 residues: CASSQDRIKPYEQYF. CDR3 DNA sequence: TGCGCCAGCAGCCAAGACAGAATTAAACCCTACGAGCAGTACTTC.

The rearrangement joins TRBV24-1 to TRBJ2-5; D gene uncertain. Between the trimmed V and J ends, which lost 2 bases and 1 base, there was a span of 4 bases. Germline loops: CDR1 KGHDR, CDR2 SFDVKD. The CDR3 totals 13 residues. Here the CDR3 DNA reads TGTGCCACCAGTGATTCCAGCCAAGAGACCCAGTACTTC. This gives the protein CATSDSSQETQYF.

This clone has just one count. The J gene is TRBJ2-7, the V gene TRBV5-6; 7 positions agree with TRBD1. The CDR3 is 14 amino acids. With 0 bases clipped from V and 4 bases from J, the junction kept 4 bases outside the gene matches. Germline V gene lookup returns CDR1 SGHDT and CDR2 YYEEEE. CDR3 DNA sequence: TGTGCCAGCAGCTTGGCAGGGACAGAATACGAGCAGTACTTC. This gives the protein CASSLAGTEYEQYF.

V is TRBV6-6 and J is TRBJ2-1; a possible D gene is TRBD1 (5 bases). Germline CDR1 reads MNHNY; CDR2 reads SVGAGI (reference sequence). CDR3 size: 15 residues. Deletions cut 2 bases from V and 4 bases from J, with 12 bases between. CDR3 protein: CASSYGQGGYNEQFF. As DNA, the CDR3 is TGTGCCAGCAGTTACGGTCAGGGCGGATACAATGAGCAGTTCTTC.

This chain links TRBV28 with TRBJ1-5; TRBD1 aligns across 10 bases. This CDR3 has 16 residues. V lost 5 bases to trimming and J lost 6 bases; unmatched junction nucleotides: 10. CDR1 and CDR2 (germline): MDHEN, SYDVKM. In DNA, the CDR3 is TGTGCCAGCAGTCGTGCGGGACAGGGGAAATCTCAGCCCCAGCATTTT. Its protein product is CASSRAGQGKSQPQHF.

CDR3 in DNA: TGCGCCAGCAGCCAAGAAGAGAGGGTAAGGGGGAGCTCCTACGAGCAGTACTTC. Translated, it gives CASSQEERVRGSSYEQYF. The J gene is TRBJ2-7, the V gene TRBV4-3; weak D call: TRBD1 (6 bases). The CDR3 extends over 18 amino acids. Germline CDR1 reads LGHNA; CDR2 reads YSLEER. V lost 0 bases, J lost 0 bases, and 18 bases lay in between.

The chain employs TRBV18 and TRBJ1-1; a possible D gene is TRBD1 (5 bases). The CDR3 runs 15 residues. Germline CDR1 is KGHSH and CDR2 is LQKENI. With 1 base removed from V and 6 bases from J, the gap between germline ends came to 15 bases. Written as DNA, the CDR3 is TGTGCCAGCTCACCACTCCCTCAGGGTTACCCTGAAGCTTTCTTT. Protein sequence: CASSPLPQGYPEAFF.

The genes are TRBV10-3 and TRBJ1-4, with a possible D match to TRBD1 (5 bases). Looked up from germline, CDR1 is ENHRY and CDR2 is SYGVKD. V was pared by 7 bases and J by 4 bases, with 16 bases between. CDR3 length equals 15 residues. In DNA form, the CDR3 reads TGTGCCATCAACACCATCGACAGTGATAATGAAAAACTGTTTTTT. It translates to CAINTIDSDNEKLFF.

The J gene is TRBJ1-4, the V gene TRBV28, with D possibly TRBD1 on 6 matching bases. Between the trimmed V and J ends, which lost 2 bases and 7 bases, there was a span of 11 bases. Germline CDR1 MDHEN, CDR2 SYDVKM. There are 14 residues in the CDR3. The CDR3 loop is CASSLGGDSEKLFF. The CDR3 DNA reads as TGTGCCAGCAGTTTAGGGGGCGATAGTGAAAAACTGTTTTTT.